Listed below are T cell receptor beta chains from one sample, sequenced in a study of human T cells and chemical hapten exposure. TCRdb itself ran the RACE reads through MiXCR, one entry per CDR3 protein. This repertoire shows under 45,000 distinct CDR3 sequences, approximately 10% found once; its top ten account for roughly 6.2%. Sample: whole blood, taken in connection with sensitization to the hapten diphenylcyclopropenone (DPC). The receptors were gathered from a young man with alopecia areata. Some clones in this sample may be carry-over from other donors' samples. The CDR3 runs from the conserved cysteine through the conserved F or W. D genes are given only for firm matches. The size entry is marked missing in some rows and otherwise reads once, few, many or a size class.

J gene: TRBJ2-1
V gene: TRBV7-8
clone size: many
D gene: .
CDR3 DNA: TGTGCCAGCAGCTCCATAATTAGCTCCTACAATGAGCAGTTCTTC
CDR3 protein: CASSSIISSYNEQFF

J gene: TRBJ2-2
V gene: TRBV19
clone size: .
D gene: TRBD1
CDR3 DNA: TGTGCCAGCTGGGACAGGAACACCGGGGAGCTGTTTTTT
CDR3 protein: CASWDRNTGELFF

J gene: TRBJ2-1
V gene: TRBV10-3
clone size: many
D gene: .
CDR3 DNA: TGTGCCATCAGTGAGTCCGCCGCGGGAACCTACAATGAGCAGTTCTTC
CDR3 protein: CAISESAAGTYNEQFF

J gene: TRBJ1-6
V gene: TRBV18
clone size: few
D gene: TRBD1
CDR3 DNA: TGTGCCAGCTCAACGGGACAGGGGTTATTCCACTTT
CDR3 protein: CASSTGQGLFHF

J gene: TRBJ2-1
V gene: TRBV7-3
clone size: many
D gene: .
CDR3 DNA: TGTGCCAGCAGCTTAATAGGGGGCAATGAGCAGTTCTTC
CDR3 protein: CASSLIGGNEQFF

J gene: TRBJ1-4
V gene: TRBV2
clone size: many
D gene: .
CDR3 DNA: TGTGCCAGCGAGTCAGGGGTTTATGAAAAACTGTTTTTT
CDR3 protein: CASESGVYEKLFF

J gene: TRBJ1-5
V gene: TRBV6-2/TRBV6-3
clone size: many
D gene: .
CDR3 DNA: TGTGCCAGCAGTTGGGACCGACGGGGCAATCAGCCCCAGCATTTT
CDR3 protein: CASSWDRRGNQPQHF

J gene: TRBJ1-5
V gene: TRBV11-2
clone size: many
D gene: .
CDR3 DNA: TGTGCCAGCAGCTTAGGACTCAGCGGCAATCAGCCCCAGCATTTT
CDR3 protein: CASSLGLSGNQPQHF

J gene: TRBJ1-1
V gene: TRBV6-4
clone size: many
D gene: .
CDR3 DNA: TGTGCCAGCAGCCAAGGAATGAACACTGAAGCTTTCTTT
CDR3 protein: CASSQGMNTEAFF

J gene: TRBJ1-5
V gene: TRBV11-2
clone size: .
D gene: TRBD1
CDR3 DNA: TGTGCCAGCAGCTACGGGACAGGGGTTCAGCCCCAGCATTTT
CDR3 protein: CASSYGTGVQPQHF

J gene: TRBJ2-3
V gene: TRBV10-1
clone size: many
D gene: TRBD2
CDR3 DNA: TGCGCCAGCAGTGGGGGACTAGCGGGGGGCCGACGCACAGATACGCAGTATTTT
CDR3 protein: CASSGGLAGGRRTDTQYF

J gene: TRBJ2-1
V gene: TRBV7-9
clone size: .
D gene: TRBD1
CDR3 DNA: TGTGCCAGCAGGCAGGACTGGGACAGCAATGAGCAGTTCTTC
CDR3 protein: CASRQDWDSNEQFF

J gene: TRBJ2-1
V gene: TRBV3-1
clone size: .
D gene: TRBD2
CDR3 DNA: TGTGCCAGCAGCCCTCCACCCCGCGGGGGGGAGGATGAGCAGTTCTTC
CDR3 protein: CASSPPPRGGEDEQFF

J gene: TRBJ1-6
V gene: TRBV4-2
clone size: many
D gene: .
CDR3 DNA: TGTGCCAGCAGCCAAGACTCCCCAGGTCTTTCTTCACCCCTCCACTTT
CDR3 protein: CASSQDSPGLSSPLHF

J gene: TRBJ2-1
V gene: TRBV29-1
clone size: many
D gene: .
CDR3 DNA: TGCAGCGTTGAGGTAACGGCTTTTCGGATCTTGGGTGAGCAGTTCTTC
CDR3 protein: CSVEVTAFRILGEQFF

J gene: TRBJ2-5
V gene: TRBV7-3
clone size: few
D gene: .
CDR3 DNA: TGTGCCAGCAGCTTAAATTGGGGGGGCCGAGAGACCCAGTACTTC
CDR3 protein: CASSLNWGGRETQYF

J gene: TRBJ2-5
V gene: TRBV29-1
clone size: .
D gene: TRBD2
CDR3 DNA: TGCAGCGTTGAAATGACTAGCGGGAGTCGAGAGACCCAGTACTTC
CDR3 protein: CSVEMTSGSRETQYF

J gene: TRBJ1-6
V gene: TRBV20-1
clone size: .
D gene: TRBD1
CDR3 DNA: TGCAGTGCAACCGGACAGGGTAATTCACCCCTCCACTTT
CDR3 protein: CSATGQGNSPLHF

J gene: TRBJ2-1
V gene: TRBV27
clone size: many
D gene: .
CDR3 DNA: TGTGCCAGCGGGGAGCGGGCCGACTACAATGAGCAGTTCTTC
CDR3 protein: CASGERADYNEQFF

J gene: TRBJ2-2
V gene: TRBV7-6
clone size: .
D gene: .
CDR3 DNA: TGTGCCAGCAGCTTAGCGTCTCCCGGGGAGCTGTTTTTT
CDR3 protein: CASSLASPGELFF

J gene: TRBJ2-3
V gene: TRBV20-1
clone size: few
D gene: .
CDR3 DNA: TGCAGTGCTAGTTACAGGGGCACAGATACGCAGTATTTT
CDR3 protein: CSASYRGTDTQYF

J gene: TRBJ1-1
V gene: TRBV20-1
clone size: many
D gene: .
CDR3 DNA: TGCAGTGCTACTGCCCCGGCGATGAACACTGAAGCTTTCTTT
CDR3 protein: CSATAPAMNTEAFF

J gene: TRBJ1-1
V gene: TRBV20-1
clone size: many
D gene: TRBD1
CDR3 DNA: TGCAGTGCCACAGGGGGCACTGAAGCTTTCTTT
CDR3 protein: CSATGGTEAFF

J gene: TRBJ2-3
V gene: TRBV3-1
clone size: many
D gene: .
CDR3 DNA: TGTGCCAGCAGCCAAGATAGGTCTAGCGTGGACACAGATACGCAGTATTTT
CDR3 protein: CASSQDRSSVDTDTQYF

J gene: TRBJ2-1
V gene: TRBV6-2/TRBV6-3
clone size: .
D gene: TRBD2
CDR3 DNA: TGTGCCAGCAGTTACCCGCCAGCGGGAGTCGCTGGGAATGAGCAGTTCTTC
CDR3 protein: CASSYPPAGVAGNEQFF

J gene: TRBJ1-4
V gene: TRBV7-9
clone size: many
D gene: TRBD1
CDR3 DNA: TGTGCCAGCAGCTTTTCGACAGGGGGCTTCTCTGGTGAAAAACTGTTTTTT
CDR3 protein: CASSFSTGGFSGEKLFF

J gene: TRBJ2-5
V gene: TRBV2
clone size: .
D gene: .
CDR3 DNA: TGTGCCAGCAGAGCGGGACAGAAAGAGACCCAGTACTTC
CDR3 protein: CASRAGQKETQYF

J gene: TRBJ1-4
V gene: TRBV7-8
clone size: many
D gene: .
CDR3 DNA: TGTGCCAGCAGCACCCCGGTGGGGGGATATAATGAAAAACTGTTTTTT
CDR3 protein: CASSTPVGGYNEKLFF

J gene: TRBJ2-3
V gene: TRBV18
clone size: many
D gene: TRBD2
CDR3 DNA: TGTGCCAGCTCACCCTCCGGGACTAGCGGGTATAACCGAGACGTAGATACGCAGTATTTT
CDR3 protein: CASSPSGTSGYNRDVDTQYF

J gene: TRBJ2-2
V gene: TRBV11-1
clone size: many
D gene: .
CDR3 DNA: TGTGCCAGCAGCTTATTCTCCGGGACCGAGAACACCGGGGAGCTGTTTTTT
CDR3 protein: CASSLFSGTENTGELFF

J gene: TRBJ1-3
V gene: TRBV4-1
clone size: .
D gene: .
CDR3 DNA: TGCGCCAGCCGCCTTGAGGGGGGCTCTGGAAACACCATATATTTT
CDR3 protein: CASRLEGGSGNTIYF

J gene: TRBJ1-5
V gene: TRBV20-1
clone size: .
D gene: TRBD1
CDR3 DNA: TGCAGTGCTAGTAAGGGGGCTGACAATCAGCCCCAGCATTTT
CDR3 protein: CSASKGADNQPQHF

J gene: TRBJ2-1
V gene: TRBV4-1
clone size: many
D gene: .
CDR3 DNA: TGCGCCAGCAGCCACGAGCGGGTCATTGGGAGTGAGCAGTTCTTC
CDR3 protein: CASSHERVIGSEQFF

J gene: TRBJ2-2
V gene: TRBV5-4
clone size: .
D gene: TRBD1
CDR3 DNA: TGTGCCAGCAGCACCCCGGGACAGGGGAGAGGCACCGGGGAGCTGTTTTTT
CDR3 protein: CASSTPGQGRGTGELFF

J gene: TRBJ2-1
V gene: TRBV19
clone size: .
D gene: TRBD1
CDR3 DNA: TGTGCCAGTAGTATAAACGAACGACAGGGGTATCACAATGAGCAGTTCTTC
CDR3 protein: CASSINERQGYHNEQFF

J gene: TRBJ2-3
V gene: TRBV5-1
clone size: few
D gene: TRBD1
CDR3 DNA: TGCGCCAGCAGCGCCGGGACAGGCCCGGTATTCGGCACAGATACGCAGTATTTT
CDR3 protein: CASSAGTGPVFGTDTQYF

J gene: TRBJ1-5
V gene: TRBV6-6
clone size: many
D gene: .
CDR3 DNA: TGTGCCAGCAGTTTCGGGGCACGGGTCTTCATCAGCCATCATTTT
CDR3 protein: CASSFGARVFISHHF

J gene: TRBJ1-1
V gene: TRBV12-2
clone size: .
D gene: .
CDR3 DNA: TGTGCAAGTCGCTTCAGGGATTTGGGGCGCGACACTGAAGCTTTCTTT
CDR3 protein: CASRFRDLGRDTEAFF

J gene: TRBJ1-1
V gene: TRBV6-2/TRBV6-3
clone size: .
D gene: .
CDR3 DNA: TGTGCCAGCAGTTACTTCTTAGGTACTGAAGCTTTCTTT
CDR3 protein: CASSYFLGTEAFF

J gene: TRBJ1-2
V gene: TRBV9
clone size: few
D gene: .
CDR3 DNA: TGTGCCAGCAGCGTAGATATGAACTATGGCTACACCTTC
CDR3 protein: CASSVDMNYGYTF

J gene: TRBJ2-3
V gene: TRBV7-2
clone size: .
D gene: .
CDR3 DNA: TGTGCCAGCAGCCGGTTTGTCGGAACAGATACGCAGTATTTT
CDR3 protein: CASSRFVGTDTQYF

J gene: TRBJ2-5
V gene: TRBV14
clone size: few
D gene: .
CDR3 DNA: TGTGCCAGCAGCCAGGTCCAAGAGACCCAGTACTTC
CDR3 protein: CASSQVQETQYF